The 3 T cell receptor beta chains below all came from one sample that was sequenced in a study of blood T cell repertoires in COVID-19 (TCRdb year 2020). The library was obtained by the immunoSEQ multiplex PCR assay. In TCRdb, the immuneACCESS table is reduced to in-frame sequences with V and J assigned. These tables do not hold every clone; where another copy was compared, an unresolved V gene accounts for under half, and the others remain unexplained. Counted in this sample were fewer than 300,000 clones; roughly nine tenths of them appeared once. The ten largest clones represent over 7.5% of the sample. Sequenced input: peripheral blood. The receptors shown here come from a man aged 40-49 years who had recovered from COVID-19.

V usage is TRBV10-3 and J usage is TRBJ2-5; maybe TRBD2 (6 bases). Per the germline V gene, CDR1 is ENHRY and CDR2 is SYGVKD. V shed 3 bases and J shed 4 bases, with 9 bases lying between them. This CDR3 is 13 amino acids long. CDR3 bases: TGTGCCATCAGTGATAGACTAGGAGAGACCCAGTACTTC. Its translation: CAISDRLGETQYF.

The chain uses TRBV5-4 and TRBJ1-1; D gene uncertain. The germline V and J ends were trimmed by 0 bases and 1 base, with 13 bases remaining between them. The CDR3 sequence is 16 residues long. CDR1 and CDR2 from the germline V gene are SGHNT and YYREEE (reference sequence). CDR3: CASSLGTAPQNTEAFF. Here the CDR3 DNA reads TGTGCCAGCAGCTTGGGAACAGCACCGCAGAACACTGAAGCTTTCTTT. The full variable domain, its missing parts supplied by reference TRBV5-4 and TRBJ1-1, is ETGVTQSPTHLIKTRGQQVTLRCSSQSGHNTVSWYQQALGQGPQFIFQYYREEENGRGNFPPRFSGLQFPNYSSELNVNALELDDSALYLCASSLGTAPQNTEAFFGQGTRLTVV.

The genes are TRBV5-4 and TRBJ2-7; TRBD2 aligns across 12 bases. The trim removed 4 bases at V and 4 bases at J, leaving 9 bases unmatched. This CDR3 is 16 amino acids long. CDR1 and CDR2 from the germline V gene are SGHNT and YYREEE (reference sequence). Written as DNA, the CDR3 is TGTGCCAGCAGCATACTAGCGGGGGGCCGAAGTTACGAGCAGTACTTC. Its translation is CASSILAGGRSYEQYF.